The 15 T cell receptor beta chains given below trace back to one sample, sequenced in a study of metastatic and nonmetastatic thyroid tumors. Nobody among the patients had been given any treatment before thyroid surgery. TCRdb recomputed clones from the PCR reads via MiXCR. The data show approximately 11,000 clones, around 26% seen once. Sequencing used adjacent normal tissue. All receptors derive from a male donor with papillary thyroid cancer or a benign thyroid nodule (not recorded which). Some clones in this sample may be carry-over from other donors' samples.

This clone counts as medium-sized. The CDR3 carries no conserved terminal phenylalanine or tryptophan, so it likely arises from a read error. The chain couples TRBV7-6 to TRBJ2-2, with D possibly matching TRBD1 (6 bases). V lost 5 bases, J lost 4 bases, and 17 bases lay in between. Per germline, CDR1 SGHVS and CDR2 FNYEAQ. CDR3 length equals 16 residues. This CDR3 is CASSQGWGRSTGELFL. CDR3 coding DNA: TGTGCCAGCAGCCAGGGATGGGGGCGCAGCACCGGGGAGCTGTTTCTT.

A few counts support this clone. The chain has TRBV6-1 and TRBJ2-1; 14 bases are a match to TRBD2. From germline, CDR1 is MNHNS and CDR2 SASEGT. This CDR3 is 15 amino acids long. After removal of 6 bases from V and 6 bases from J, the junction contained 4 bases not matched to a gene. The CDR3 nucleotides are TGTGCCAGCAGCAGGGGGACTAGCGGGAGCAATGAGCAGTTCTTC. This sequence encodes CASSRGTSGSNEQFF.

J is TRBJ1-2 and V is TRBV20-1; the match to TRBD1 covers 12 bases. The CDR3 covers 13 residues. With 5 bases clipped from V and 8 bases from J, the junction kept 6 bases outside the gene matches. Looked up from germline, CDR1 is DFQATT and CDR2 is SNEGSKA (reference sequence). The CDR3 loop is CSARDRGRGGYTF. The CDR3 DNA is TGCAGTGCTCGGGACAGGGGGCGCGGCGGCTACACCTTC.

This clone is labeled medium-sized. The chain has TRBV5-1 and TRBJ1-5; D is uncertain. V was shortened by 0 bases and J by 0 bases, with 1 base between the two germline ends. Germline assignment: CDR1 SGHRS and CDR2 YFSETQ. There are 13 residues in the CDR3. For the CDR3, the DNA is TGCGCCAGCAGCTTGGGTAGCAATCAGCCCCAGCATTTT. Encoded protein: CASSLGSNQPQHF.

V is TRBV20-1 and J is TRBJ2-2; 7 bases line up with TRBD1. The CDR3 totals 15 residues. Germline loops: CDR1 DFQATT, CDR2 SNEGSKA (reference sequence). V shed 3 bases, J shed 6 bases, and the junction held 10 bases outside the gene matches. The CDR3 nucleotides read TGCAGTGCTAGGCCCGACAGGGAGAGGGCCGGGGAGCTGTTTTTT. It translates to CSARPDRERAGELFF.

CDR3 coding DNA: TGTGCCAGCAGCTTAGATTCCCGGGGGGTAGATACGCAGTATTTT. Protein: CASSLDSRGVDTQYF. The chain combines TRBV11-2 with TRBJ2-3; 7 positions match TRBD2. The CDR3 consists of 15 residues. V lost 0 bases to trimming and J lost 5 bases; unmatched junction nucleotides: 5. Looked up from germline, CDR1 is SGHAT and CDR2 is FQNNGV.

The V call is TRBV11-2, the J call TRBJ2-3, with 11 bases fitting TRBD2. J lost 0 bases, V lost 3 bases, and 5 bases had no gene match. In germline, CDR1 is SGHAT, CDR2 FQNNGV. The CDR3 covers 17 residues. Here the CDR3 reads CASSFRLAGKSTDTQYF. The CDR3 DNA reads as TGTGCCAGCAGCTTCCGACTAGCGGGGAAGAGCACAGATACGCAGTATTTT.

This clone was seen ten or more times. The genes are TRBV7-2 and TRBJ1-1; 8 nucleotides line up with TRBD1. There are 13 residues in the CDR3. V lost 5 bases, J lost 6 bases, and 5 bases stayed unmatched. CDR1 SGHTA and CDR2 FQGNSA come from the germline V gene. CDR3 sequence: CASSPDRGSEAFF. The CDR3 DNA is TGTGCCAGCAGCCCCGACAGGGGATCTGAAGCTTTCTTT.

The V gene is TRBV20-1, the J gene TRBJ2-7, with D perhaps matching TRBD1 (6 bases). CDR3 length equals 13 residues. Germline V lookup: CDR1 DFQATT, CDR2 SNEGSKA (reference sequence). Trimming removed 1 base at V and 2 bases at J, with 9 bases between. The CDR3 here is CSARVQGTYEQYF. CDR3 sequence (DNA): TGCAGTGCTAGAGTACAGGGAACCTACGAGCAGTACTTC.

This clone was seen more than once but under ten times. The chain has TRBV9 and TRBJ2-2; a possible D gene is TRBD1 (7 bases). This CDR3 has 15 residues. Germline CDR1 SGDLS, CDR2 YYNGEE. V lost 4 bases and J 2 bases, leaving 12 bases between the germline ends. The CDR3 bases are TGTGCCAGCAGCTGGAGGGACAGAAACACCGGGGAGCTGTTTTTT. It translates to CASSWRDRNTGELFF.

The gene calls are TRBV12-3 or TRBV12-4 and TRBJ2-5, with TRBD2 matching 8 bases. The CDR3 extends over 14 amino acids. Unmatched junction bases numbered 8, after V lost 6 bases and J lost 5 bases. CDR3 sequence reads: CASRPGGNPETQYF. CDR3 nucleotides: TGTGCCAGCAGGCCGGGGGGGAACCCCGAGACCCAGTACTTC.

V is TRBV4-1 and J is TRBJ2-7, with a possible D match to TRBD1 (7 bases). The length of the CDR3 is 15 residues. Trimming pared 2 bases from V and 4 bases from J, leaving 15 bases between. CDR1 is MGHRA and CDR2 is YSYEKL in the germline V gene. The CDR3 here is CASSQSHQGGYEQYF. The CDR3, as DNA: TGCGCCAGCAGCCAAAGTCATCAGGGGGGATACGAGCAGTACTTC.

The chain combines TRBV20-1 with TRBJ2-5; 7 nucleotides align to TRBD2. Germline CDR1 reads DFQATT; CDR2 reads SNEGSKA (reference sequence). The CDR3 sequence is 10 residues long. V dropped 5 bases and J dropped 10; count of bases not matched to a gene: 4. The CDR3 protein is CSALGGNQYF. Here the CDR3 DNA reads TGCAGTGCTTTGGGGGGGAACCAGTACTTC.

In its sample, this clone was seen a few times. V is TRBV6-1 and J is TRBJ2-1, with 10 bases lining up with TRBD2. Germline CDR1 and CDR2: MNHNS and SASEGT. V dropped 4 bases and J dropped 5; count of bases not matched to a gene: 8. The CDR3 totals 16 residues. The CDR3 here is CASSASSGSYNNEQFF. DNA of the CDR3: TGTGCCAGCAGTGCTTCTAGCGGGAGTTATAACAATGAGCAGTTCTTC.

This clone was recorded a few times. The chain is built from TRBV7-9 and TRBJ2-1; 8 nucleotides line up with TRBD2. V was clipped by 5 bases and J by 1 base; unmatched bases: 10. This CDR3 has 17 amino acids. The germline CDR1 and CDR2 sequences are SEHNR and FQNEAQ (reference sequence). CDR3 in DNA: TGTGCCAGCAGCCCTCTGGGAGGCGGGGGGTCCTACAATGAGCAGTTCTTC. This codes for CASSPLGGGGSYNEQFF.